Shown below are 16 T cell receptor beta chains from a single sample sequenced in a study of blood T cell repertoires in COVID-19 (dated by TCRdb to 2020 to 2022). The library was generated by the immunoSEQ multiplex PCR assay. The clones in this table, taken by TCRdb from immuneACCESS, are in-frame only. Not every clone is retained; where verified, under half of the shortfall comes from an unresolved V gene, and the cause of the rest is unknown. The sample table contains fewer than 80,000 clones; only one count was recorded for about 88% of them. About 9% of the sample is taken by the ten largest. The sequencing input was peripheral blood. The receptors derive from a human donor in a cohort sampled during active COVID-19.

The chain's CDR3 is CASSQVGGGGAYNEQFF. In DNA, the CDR3 is TGCGCCAGCAGCCAAGTAGGTGGCGGGGGGGCCTACAATGAGCAGTTCTTC. The rearrangement uses TRBV4-1 and TRBJ2-1; 9 nucleotides match TRBD2. V was pared by 1 base and J by 2 bases, with 6 bases of the junction left unmatched. There are 17 residues in the CDR3. Per the germline V gene, CDR1 is MGHRA and CDR2 is YSYEKL.

This clone was seen just once. The rearrangement uses TRBV3-1 (or the pseudogene TRBV3-2) and TRBJ1-5; perhaps TRBD1 as D (5 bases). This CDR3 has 14 residues. Germline CDR1 is LGHDT and CDR2 is YNNKEL (reference sequence). V was shortened by 1 base and J by 4 bases, with 8 bases between the two germline ends. CDR3 region: CASSQGAGNQPQHF. The CDR3 DNA reads as TGTGCCAGCAGCCAAGGGGCAGGGAATCAGCCCCAGCATTTT.

The chain has TRBV19 and TRBJ1-1; D may be TRBD1 (5 bases). Trimming removed 3 bases from V and 4 bases from J, with 9 bases in between. Per germline, CDR1 LNHDA and CDR2 SQIVND (reference sequence). The CDR3 is 13 residues long. The CDR3 reads CASSMGLLTEAFF. The CDR3 nucleotides read TGTGCCAGTAGTATGGGACTTCTCACTGAAGCTTTCTTT.

The chain employs TRBV3-1 (or the pseudogene TRBV3-2) and TRBJ2-2; D is possibly TRBD1 (6 bases). CDR1 is LGHDT and CDR2 is YNNKEL in the germline V gene (reference sequence). V lost 2 bases and J lost 3, with 13 bases in between. There are 16 residues in the CDR3. The chain's CDR3 is CASSQTGPLDTGELFF. The CDR3 DNA sequence: TGTGCCAGCAGCCAAACAGGGCCCTTGGACACCGGGGAGCTGTTTTTT.

Regarding this clone: Other DNA sequences in this sample translate to the same CDR3. The chain recombines TRBV5-1 with TRBJ2-2; TRBD2 aligns across 11 bases. This CDR3 has 16 amino acids. The V segment lost 4 bases and the J segment 2 bases; nucleotides outside the gene matches: 4. Germline V gives CDR1 SGHRS, CDR2 YFSETQ. The CDR3 nucleotides read TGCGCCAGCAGCAGCCTAGCGGGGGGTAACACCGGGGAGCTGTTTTTT. Translation gives CASSSLAGGNTGELFF.

This sequence joins TRBV6-5 and TRBJ1-2, with no clear D. V was trimmed by 8 bases and J by 7 bases, leaving 17 bases between them. CDR1 is MNHEY, CDR2 SVGAGI, per germline. The CDR3 covers 13 residues. The CDR3: CASGGEGWIGYTF. As DNA, the CDR3 is TGTGCCAGCGGCGGCGAGGGATGGATTGGCTACACCTTC.

The chain couples TRBV14 to TRBJ2-3; perhaps TRBD2 as D (5 bases). The CDR3 has 14 amino acids. Germline CDR1 and CDR2: SGHDN and FVKESK. V gave up 4 bases and J gave up 3 bases, with 11 bases separating them. CDR3 bases: TGTGCCAGCAGCCCCGGCGGGCCAACAGATACGCAGTATTTT. It encodes CASSPGGPTDTQYF.

The chain recombines TRBV2 with TRBJ1-6, with D perhaps matching TRBD1 (5 bases). The length of the CDR3 is 14 residues. CDR1 and CDR2 from the germline V gene are SNHLY and FYNNEI. V was shortened by 7 bases and J by 5 bases, with 12 bases between the two germline ends. The CDR3 DNA reads as TGTGCCAGCAACTGGGGACTAAATAATTCACCCCTCCACTTT. This codes for CASNWGLNNSPLHF.

The genes are TRBV4-1 and TRBJ2-1, with 8 nucleotides matching TRBD2. V was pared by 0 bases and J by 15 bases, with 13 bases of the junction left unmatched. The CDR3 sequence is 15 residues long. Germline-derived CDR1 and CDR2 are MGHRA and YSYEKL. The CDR3 region has the DNA TGCGCCAGCAGCCAAGAAGCGGGGGTGGTCAGTGGGTTGTTCTTC. This sequence encodes CASSQEAGVVSGLFF.

This clone was observed a single time. The chain couples TRBV7-2 to TRBJ2-5; TRBD1 matches at 7 bases. Looked up from germline, CDR1 is SGHTA and CDR2 is FQGNSA. The CDR3 sequence is 14 residues long. V lost 2 bases and J lost 5; bases outside the gene matches: 5. Here the CDR3 DNA reads TGTGCCAGCAGCTTAAGGGGGCTTAAGGAGACCCAGTACTTC. It specifies CASSLRGLKETQYF.

The V gene is TRBV7-2, the J gene TRBJ2-1; no clear D. Germline CDR1 and CDR2: SGHTA and FQGNSA. The CDR3 totals 12 residues. V was trimmed by 6 bases and J by 4 bases, leaving 7 bases between them. CDR3 residues: CASSSPYNEQFF. CDR3 nucleotides: TGTGCCAGCAGTTCCCCGTACAATGAGCAGTTCTTC. Together with reference TRBV7-2 and TRBJ2-1, the CDR3 gives the full variable domain: GAGVSQSPSNKVTEKGKDVELRCDPISGHTALYWYRQSLGQGLEFLIYFQGNSAPDKSGLPSDRFSAERTGGSVSTLTIQRTQQEDSAVYLCASSSPYNEQFFGPGTRLTVL.

This clone has more than one count but fewer than ten. This chain uses TRBV7-9 with TRBJ2-1; a weak D match, TRBD2 (6 bases). This CDR3 has 16 amino acids. Germline-derived CDR1 and CDR2 are SEHNR and FQNEAQ (reference sequence). With 3 bases removed from V and 5 bases from J, the gap between germline ends came to 17 bases. In nucleotides, the CDR3 is TGTGCCAGCAGCTTTGCGGGGCATGCCACCAACAATGAGCAGTTCTTC. Amino acid sequence: CASSFAGHATNNEQFF. Full variable domain (missing parts from reference TRBV7-9 and TRBJ2-1): DTGVSQNPRHKITKRGQNVTFRCDPISEHNRLYWYRQTLGQGPEFLTYFQNEAQLEKSRLLSDRFSAERPKGSFSTLEIQRTEQGDSAMYLCASSFAGHATNNEQFFGPGTRLTVL.

The chain employs TRBV30 and TRBJ1-5, with 8 bases identical to TRBD1. Trimming removed 7 bases from V and 6 bases from J; junction bases left unmatched: 11. Germline CDR1 GTSNPN, CDR2 SVGIG (reference sequence). The CDR3 has 14 residues. CDR3 sequence reads: CAFSPDRVGQPQHF. In nucleotides, the CDR3 is TGTGCCTTCTCCCCGGACAGGGTAGGTCAGCCCCAGCATTTT.

This clone showed up just once. The chain carries TRBV19 and TRBJ2-7, with D perhaps matching TRBD2 (5 bases). Trimming cost V 4 bases and J 5 bases, with 9 bases left between them. The CDR3 extends over 12 amino acids. Germline CDR1 and CDR2: LNHDA and SQIVND (reference sequence). Here the CDR3 reads CASSRLADEQYF. The CDR3 DNA is TGTGCCAGTAGTAGGCTAGCAGACGAGCAGTACTTC. The whole variable domain, remainder taken from reference TRBV19 and TRBJ2-7, is DGGITQSPKYLFRKEGQNVTLSCEQNLNHDAMYWYRQDPGQGLRLIYYSQIVNDFQKGDIAEGYSVSREKKESFPLTVTSAQKNPTAFYLCASSRLADEQYFGPGTRLTVT.

CDR3 sequence: CASSVGKTAGNTIYF. CDR3 sequence (DNA): TGTGCCAGCAGCGTAGGAAAGACAGCTGGAAACACCATATATTTT. J is TRBJ1-3 and V is TRBV9; perhaps TRBD1 as D (5 bases). Germline V gene lookup returns CDR1 SGDLS and CDR2 YYNGEE. CDR3 length: 15 amino acids. The ends were cut back, 0 bases at V and 2 bases at J, with 9 bases in the middle.

This clone has just a few counts. This chain uses TRBV4-2 with TRBJ1-5; 12 bases match TRBD1. The CDR3 totals 17 residues. The V gene end was trimmed by 0 bases and the J gene end by 6 bases; junction bases not matched to a gene: 6. In germline, CDR1 is LGHNA, CDR2 YNFKEQ. CDR3 amino acids: CASSQDWGTGGGQPQHF. The CDR3 DNA reads TGTGCCAGCAGCCAAGATTGGGGGACAGGGGGCGGTCAGCCCCAGCATTTT.